This T cell receptor beta chain emerged from a study of cytomegalovirus exposure and HLA in healthy donors. A multiplex PCR was run with 60 Vbeta primers and 13 Jbeta primers. Measured with immunoSEQ multiplex PCR; TCRdb has only the in-frame clones, and not every one. The data contain roughly 150,000 clones, approximately 80% of them singletons. Trimming left V 1 base short and J 11 bases short, with 12 bases between. Germline CDR1 SEHNR, CDR2 FQNEAQ (reference sequence). This CDR3 spans 14 amino acids. The gene calls are TRBV7-9 and TRBJ1-6; a weak D match, TRBD1 (5 bases). Sequenced input: PBMCs. This clonotype originated in a man aged 45-65 years in good health and CMV-seropositive. This CDR3 reads CASSLGPGSAPLHF. The CDR3 DNA reads as TGTGCCAGCAGCTTAGGGCCAGGGTCGGCACCCCTCCACTTT.